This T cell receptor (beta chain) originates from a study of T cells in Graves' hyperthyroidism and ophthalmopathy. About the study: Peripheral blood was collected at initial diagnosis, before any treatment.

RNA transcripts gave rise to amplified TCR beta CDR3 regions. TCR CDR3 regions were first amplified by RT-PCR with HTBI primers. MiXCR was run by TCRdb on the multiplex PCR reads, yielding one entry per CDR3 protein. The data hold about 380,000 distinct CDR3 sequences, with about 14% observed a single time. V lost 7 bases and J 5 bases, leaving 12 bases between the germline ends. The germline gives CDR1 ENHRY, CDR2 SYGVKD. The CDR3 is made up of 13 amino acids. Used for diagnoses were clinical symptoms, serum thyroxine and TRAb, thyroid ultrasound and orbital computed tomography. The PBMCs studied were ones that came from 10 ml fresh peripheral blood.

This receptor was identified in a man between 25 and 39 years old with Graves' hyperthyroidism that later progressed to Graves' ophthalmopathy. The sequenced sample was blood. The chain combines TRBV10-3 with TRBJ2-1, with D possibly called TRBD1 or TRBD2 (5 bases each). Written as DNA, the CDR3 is TGTGCCATCAAGGAGGACAACAACAATGAGCAGTTCTTC. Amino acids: CAIKEDNNNEQFF.